The clone carrying this T cell receptor (beta chain) was counted only a few times. The antigen remains unidentified. The data derive from a study of identical twins. V lost 2 bases, J lost 0 bases, and 11 bases lay in between. This CDR3 has 15 residues. Germline V gene lookup returns CDR1 MNHEY and CDR2 SVGEGT. Unique molecular identifiers were present on the cDNA, which also gained a universal primer site by template switching. TCRdb reprocessed the 5' RACE reads via MiXCR and lists one record per CDR3 protein. The table has around 480,000 distinct CDR3 sequences, 14% seen once. The study's findings and limits: Insertions ran lower in abundant cord blood beta clonotypes, though not in memory repertoires. Twin pairs' shared out-of-frame alpha sequences were enriched in low generation probability. Twin sharing of out-of-frame TCR alpha was underestimated by models in monozygotic pairs.

These sequences were also reported in another study, on yellow fever vaccine responses in identical twins.

The V gene is TRBV6-2 or TRBV6-3, the J gene TRBJ2-7; TRBD2 might be the D (5 bases). This receptor was taken from a woman in her late teens or twenties in good health. Source material: CD4+ T cells sorted from blood. As DNA, the CDR3 is TGTGCCAGCAGTTACAAACTAGTGCGCTCCTACGAGCAGTACTTC. It specifies CASSYKLVRSYEQYF.